This T cell receptor (beta chain) was found in a study of blood T cell repertoires in COVID-19. As for the study in general: PBMCs, B-cell-depleted T cells, or T cells provided the cDNA or gDNA that made up the material.

Per the authors' pipeline: The authors estimated nucleated cell counts from reference gene primer amplification. Produced via immunoSEQ multiplex PCR; TCRdb's table is partial and in-frame only. For V, J and clone size, that table is used; D and trimming come from the DNA. The sample includes about 210,000 clones, approximately 78% seen only once; the top ten take about 5.6%. Seattle's cohort entered during active infection and was followed longitudinally. The count of this clone is one. CDR3 length: 15 residues. V dropped 6 bases and J dropped 7 bases, with 21 bases sitting between them. Germline-derived CDR1 and CDR2 are MNHNY and SVGAGI (reference sequence).

The chain recombines TRBV6-6 with TRBJ1-2; weak D call: TRBD1 (5 bases). The material sequenced was peripheral blood. The origin of this receptor is a woman in her 70s with COVID-19, enrolled during active disease. CDR3 amino acids: CASRPGGQGRVGYTF. The CDR3 DNA reads TGTGCCAGCAGACCGGGGGGTCAGGGCCGCGTTGGCTACACCTTC.